The next 3 T cell receptor beta chains were all read from a single sample in a study of T cell changes during pregnancy in multiple sclerosis. Data came from immunoSEQ multiplex PCR; TCRdb stores just in-frame clones and leaves some out. The data show tens of thousands of clones, with about 90% seen just once and about 2.3% held by the top ten. The sample here was peripheral blood, taken in the first trimester of pregnancy. The receptors here all came from a female donor with multiple sclerosis, enrolled in a pregnancy study.

The J gene is TRBJ2-2, the V gene TRBV30; D call uncertain. CDR3 length: 13 residues. The V gene's germline CDR1 is GTSNPN and CDR2 SVGIG (reference sequence). V was trimmed by 0 bases and J by 6 bases, leaving 8 bases between them. CDR3 DNA sequence: TGTGCCTGGAGTGTACCCGCGTCCGGGGAGCTGTTTTTT. This gives the protein CAWSVPASGELFF.

The chain recombines TRBV5-4 with TRBJ1-1; the match to TRBD1 covers 10 bases. V was pared by 0 bases and J by 12 bases, with 5 bases of the junction left unmatched. CDR1 and CDR2 (germline): SGHNT, YYREEE (reference sequence). The CDR3 runs 13 residues. The CDR3 nucleotides read TGTGCCAGCAGCTTGGAGGCGGGACAGGGGTCTTTCTTT. Protein: CASSLEAGQGSFF. The variable domain in full, completed from reference TRBV5-4 and TRBJ1-1, reads ETGVTQSPTHLIKTRGQQVTLRCSSQSGHNTVSWYQQALGQGPQFIFQYYREEENGRGNFPPRFSGLQFPNYSSELNVNALELDDSALYLCASSLEAGQGSFFGQGTRLTVV.

The chain joins TRBV5-4 to TRBJ2-5, with 7 nucleotides matching TRBD2. The CDR3 sequence is 15 residues long. Germline V gene lookup returns CDR1 SGHNT and CDR2 YYREEE (reference sequence). V shed 5 bases and J 4 bases; nucleotides not matched to a gene: 11. For the CDR3, the DNA is TGTGCCAGCAGTCCTCAGACTAGCCCTCCAGAGACCCAGTACTTC. Its translation: CASSPQTSPPETQYF.